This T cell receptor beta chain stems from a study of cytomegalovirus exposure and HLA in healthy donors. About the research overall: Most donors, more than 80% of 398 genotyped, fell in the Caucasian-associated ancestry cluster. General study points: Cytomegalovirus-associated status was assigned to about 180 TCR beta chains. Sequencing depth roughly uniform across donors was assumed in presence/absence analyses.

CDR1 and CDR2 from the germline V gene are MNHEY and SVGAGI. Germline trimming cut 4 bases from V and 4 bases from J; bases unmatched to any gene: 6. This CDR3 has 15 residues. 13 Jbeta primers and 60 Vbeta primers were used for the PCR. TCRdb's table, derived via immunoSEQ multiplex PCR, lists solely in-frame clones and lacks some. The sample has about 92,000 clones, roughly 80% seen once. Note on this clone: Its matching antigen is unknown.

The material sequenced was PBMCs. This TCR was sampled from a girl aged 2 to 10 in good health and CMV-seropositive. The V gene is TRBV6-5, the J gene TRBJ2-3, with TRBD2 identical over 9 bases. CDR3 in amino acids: CASSLAGERPDTQYF. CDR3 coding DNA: TGTGCCAGCAGTTTAGCGGGGGAGCGCCCAGATACGCAGTATTTT.